Here is one T cell receptor (beta chain) with its context. Its antigen is not known. The CDR3 loop spans 15 amino acids. J lost 2 bases, V lost 5 bases, and 3 bases had no gene match. Looked up from germline, CDR1 is MNHEY and CDR2 is SVGAGI. The data were taken from a study of shared clonotypes between healthy human individuals. Generated by immunoSEQ multiplex PCR, the TCRdb table keeps only in-frame clones and is missing some. This sample has about 2.4 million clones, with just over 90% found just once. General study findings and limits: What limited the represented genetic and exposure-history diversity was the small number of donors.

Sequenced sample: naive CD4+ T cells sorted from blood. Regarding subset: CD45RA+ positively selected. This sequence was found in a young man in good health. The chain employs TRBV6-5 and TRBJ2-7; 13 bases are shared with TRBD2. The DNA for the CDR3 is TGTGCCAGCAGTCCAACTAGCGGGGGGGCCTACGAGCAGTACTTC. Encoded protein: CASSPTSGGAYEQYF.